This T cell receptor (beta chain) was identified in a study of blood T cells in healthy people across ages. This clonotype was picked up a small number of times. Its antigen is currently unknown. Germline CDR1 SGDLS, CDR2 YYNGEE. The CDR3 runs 15 residues. V lost 1 base and J lost 0, with 9 bases in between. A second PCR, run for roughly 7 to 11 cycles, used a sample-barcoded 5' primer plus a J-beta primer mix. With 12 random nucleotides, a template-switch adaptor tagged each individual cDNA molecule. TCRdb processed the 5' RACE reads anew with MiXCR; each CDR3 protein has one entry. Among approximately 830,000 distinct CDR3 sequences listed, about 62% were seen once. Study observations and caveats: Older individuals had lower TCR beta diversity per million T cells (the decline was roughly linear). Unsorted PBMCs blocked a conclusive comparison of naive and antigen-experienced cells. Donors of long life had a larger count of naive CD4+ cells and greater diversity than aged donors.

The rearrangement uses TRBV9 and TRBJ2-3, with unresolved D. This clonotype was obtained from a man between 25 and 39 years old in good health. What was sequenced was blood. The CDR3 loop reads CASSVISVSTDTQYF. The DNA of the CDR3 is TGTGCCAGCAGCGTAATCAGTGTAAGCACAGATACGCAGTATTTT.